Shown below are 5 T cell receptor beta chains from a single sample sequenced in a study of T cell changes during pregnancy in multiple sclerosis. This table comes from immunoSEQ multiplex PCR, and its TCRdb copy is limited to in-frame clones, with some not included. The table lists about 70,000 clones, more than 80% of them singletons. The sequencing used peripheral blood, collected in the third trimester of pregnancy. All receptors come from a female donor with multiple sclerosis, enrolled in a pregnancy study.

The chain employs TRBV10-3 and TRBJ2-7; 7 positions agree with TRBD2. The CDR3 length is 18 residues. Trimming cost V 3 bases and J 6 bases; bases outside gene matches: 20. Germline V CDR1 and CDR2: ENHRY, SYGVKD. The CDR3 sequence: CAISESRGLGGSRVEQYF. For the CDR3, the DNA is TGTGCCATCAGTGAATCCCGCGGTCTGGGCGGGAGTAGGGTCGAGCAGTACTTC.

V and J are TRBV5-1 and TRBJ2-5; 11 bases line up with TRBD1. Germline values: CDR1 SGHRS, CDR2 YFSETQ. This CDR3 has 15 amino acids. V gave up 4 bases and J gave up 5 bases; unmatched junction bases: 7. The CDR3 reads CASSTGQGARETQYF. For the CDR3, the DNA is TGCGCCAGCAGCACCGGACAGGGGGCACGGGAGACCCAGTACTTC.

The CDR3 nucleotides are TGCGCCAGCAGCCACCCGAGGACAGATACGCAGTATTTT. Its translation is CASSHPRTDTQYF. The chain couples TRBV4-1 to TRBJ2-3; no firm D call. Germline-derived CDR1 and CDR2 are MGHRA and YSYEKL. V was clipped by 3 bases and J by 3 bases, with 7 bases between them. The CDR3 has 13 amino acids.

The V gene is TRBV5-1, the J gene TRBJ2-1, with D unresolved. CDR3 length equals 13 residues. Trimming left V 0 bases short and J 7 bases short, with 8 bases between. Germline CDR1 SGHRS, CDR2 YFSETQ. DNA of the CDR3: TGCGCCAGCAGCTTGGCTCCGGTAAATGAGCAGTTCTTC. Its protein is CASSLAPVNEQFF. Looking up the rest from reference TRBV5-1 and TRBJ2-1 gives the full variable domain: KAGVTQTPRYLIKTRGQQVTLSCSPISGHRSVSWYQQTPGQGLQFLFEYFSETQRNKGNFPGRFSGRQFSNSRSEMNVSTLELGDSALYLCASSLAPVNEQFFGPGTRLTVL.

The chain combines TRBV7-9 with TRBJ2-1, with 14 bases fitting TRBD2. CDR3 length equals 17 residues. Germline V gene sequence: CDR1 SEHNR, CDR2 FQNEAQ (reference sequence). Losses at the gene ends were 4 bases for V and 10 bases for J; bases not matched to a gene: 12. The chain's CDR3 is CASSSGLAGVGPREQFF. For the CDR3, the DNA is TGTGCCAGCAGCTCGGGACTAGCGGGAGTAGGACCCAGGGAGCAGTTCTTC.